This T cell receptor beta chain emerged from a study of vaccination and CD4 T cells after COVID-19. Study overall: Cells received overlapping spike peptides from SARS-CoV-2, HCoV-NL63, HCoV-OC43 and HCoV-229E as stimulation.

A remark on this clonotype: What it binds is not known.

An Oncomine TCR Beta short-read assay was used to sequence the DNA from cultured CD4+ T cells. MiXCR, applied by TCRdb to the PCR reads, yields one record per CDR3 protein. The sample includes 18,000 or so distinct CDR3 sequences, over 50% seen only once; the top ten take around a tenth. Specified treatment: approximately 9-day PBMC culture with coronavirus spike peptide pools or control peptides (ViraFEST assay). Expanded clonotypes were found by TCR sequencing after peptide-pool stimulation (ViraFEST). The length of the CDR3 is 11 residues. Germline V gene sequence: CDR1 SGHNT, CDR2 YENEEA. V lost 11 bases and J lost 3, with 7 bases in between.

Specimen: CD4+ T cells from blood, cultured in vitro. The sequence was obtained from a human donor who had recovered from COVID-19. V gene TRBV11-3 combines with J gene TRBJ2-2, with D unclear. CDR3 in DNA: TGTGCCGGTTCGGACACCGGGGAGCTGTTTTTT. Amino acid sequence: CAGSDTGELFF. Based on the CDR3 plus reference TRBV11-3 and TRBJ2-2, the full variable domain is EAGVVQSPRYKIIEKKQPVAFWCNPISGHNTLYWYLQNLGQGPELLIRYENEEAVDDSQLPKDRFSAERLKGVDSTLKIQPAELGDSAVYLCAGSDTGELFFGEGSRLTVL.